This T cell receptor (beta chain) was observed in a study of blood T cell repertoires in COVID-19 (dated by TCRdb to the early 2020s). General notes on the study: Samples covering the acute and convalescent phases of COVID-19 were provided by collaborators in the United States, Italy and Spain. The prospective study material was composed of cDNA or gDNA derived from T cells, B-cell-depleted T cells, or PBMCs. Deeply sampled blood TCRbeta repertoires from subjects exposed to, actively infected with, or recovered from COVID-19 were included in the dataset. A freely available public database, intended as a resource for researchers studying the immune response to SARS-CoV-2, is where the repertoires were released. Samples came from the ongoing ImmuneRACE study (first 160 participants) plus 1,254 subjects from 6 global collaborators. Sample metadata almost always included a de-identified subject ID, COVID-19 status, age in years and sex. Where available, HLA class I and class II types were obtained from metadata supplied by the sample provider rather than from assay-based typing. Overall results and qualifications from the work: The amount of clinical and demographic metadata varied by source and participant and was provided uncurated.

V is clipped by 0 bases and J by 0 bases, and the sequence between their germline boundaries is 9 bases long. CDR3 length: 15 amino acids, cysteine to phenylalanine. Of all the DNA, just the CDR3 is kept, 45 bases in frame from base 1. The germline V gene provides CDR1 MGHRA and CDR2 YSYEKL. Points on this clone: The specificity of this receptor is unknown. Per-nucleotide qualities are absent, and no much larger clonotype sits a single base away.

The collaborating institutions used their own protocols to collect whole blood in K2EDTA tubes. For TCRbeta analysis, collaborator samples were shipped as frozen whole blood, as isolated PBMCs, or as DNA extracted from either sample type. TCRbeta CDR3 regions were amplified from genomic DNA using the immunoSEQ Assay, a bias-controlled multiplex PCR. Per the source publication's procedure: Within the assay, amplification of reference gene primers was used to estimate how many nucleated cells each sample contained. Sequence reads were collapsed and filtered to measure the absolute abundance of every unique TCRbeta CDR3 rearrangement. For each sample, productive Simpson clonality was calculated as the square root of Simpson's diversity index over productive rearrangements. This is the immuneACCESS table as TCRdb keeps it, with only in-frame sequences that have V and J called. A part of the clones is gone; compared with another copy, unresolved V genes explain less than half, and the rest is unexplained. V and J calls and clone size follow that table, whereas D and trimming were derived from the DNA. In all, the sample holds 75,000 to 95,000 clones, and roughly 90% of those were seen once. Together, the top ten hold about 1.7% of the sample.

The origin of this receptor is a man in his fifties or sixties with acute or convalescent COVID-19. The chain couples TRBV4-1 to TRBJ2-7, and possibly TRBD1, on 6 matching bases. The sequenced material came from peripheral blood. The CDR3 sequence is CASSQDGTPSYEQYF. The DNA sequence reads TGCGCCAGCAGCCAAGACGGGACACCCTCCTACGAGCAGTACTTC.